Following are 28 T cell receptor beta chains from one sample sequenced in a study of T cell responses to AZD1222 COVID-19 vaccine. Method: immunoSEQ multiplex PCR; TCRdb's copy keeps in-frame clones and lacks some. The repertoire holds approximately 130,000 clones, roughly 93% seen once, with approximately 3.3% in the top ten. The starting material was peripheral blood, obtained on day 0 of AZD1222 vaccination. The source of these receptors is an adult in good health.

J is TRBJ2-2 and V is TRBV5-1; 9 nucleotides align to TRBD1. Per germline, CDR1 SGHRS and CDR2 YFSETQ. The CDR3 length is 14 residues. With V trimmed by 6 bases and J by 7 bases, 7 bases remained unmatched. The CDR3 protein is CASTGTGSFGELFF. CDR3 DNA sequence: TGCGCCAGCACGGGGACAGGGAGTTTCGGGGAGCTGTTTTTT.

This clone was seen once. The V call is TRBV16, the J call TRBJ1-5; no firm D call. This CDR3 has 14 amino acids. Germline V CDR1 and CDR2: KGHSY, FQNENV. The V and J ends lost 6 bases and 0 bases respectively, with 9 bases between them. CDR3 sequence (DNA): TGTGCCAGCAGTCTCGCCTATAGCAATCAGCCCCAGCATTTT. It yields the protein CASSLAYSNQPQHF.

The gene calls are TRBV15 and TRBJ1-1; TRBD1 matches at 8 bases. This CDR3 spans 15 amino acids. V lost 1 base, J lost 1 base, and 2 bases stayed unmatched. The germline V gene encodes CDR1 LNHNV and CDR2 YYDKDF (reference sequence). The CDR3 reads CATSRGGQGNTEAFF. CDR3 nucleotides: TGTGCCACCAGCAGAGGCGGACAGGGGAACACTGAAGCTTTCTTT.

The chain combines TRBV7-9 with TRBJ2-1; D possibly corresponds to TRBD1 (6 bases). Germline CDR1 and CDR2: SEHNR and FQNEAQ (reference sequence). This CDR3 has 15 amino acids. Trimming took off 1 base at V and 3 bases at J, with 10 bases between the two ends. The CDR3 nucleotides read TGTGCCAGCAGCTTAGGAGGGGGATACTACAATGAGCAGTTCTTC. Translation: CASSLGGGYYNEQFF.

In this sample, this clone turned up once. The chain uses TRBV4-1 and TRBJ2-7, with 10 bases fitting TRBD2. Per germline, CDR1 MGHRA and CDR2 YSYEKL. The V segment lost 0 bases and the J segment 0 bases; nucleotides outside the gene matches: 8. CDR3 size: 18 residues. CDR3 region: CASSQDWIAGGLSYEQYF. The CDR3 nucleotides are TGCGCCAGCAGCCAAGATTGGATAGCGGGAGGCCTCTCCTACGAGCAGTACTTC.

The chain couples TRBV4-3 to TRBJ1-2; D uncertain. V was trimmed by 2 bases and J by 0 bases, leaving 10 bases between them. Germline V gene data show CDR1 as LGHNA and CDR2 as YSLEER. The CDR3 runs to 15 residues. The CDR3 DNA reads TGCGCCAGCAGCCAAAGGCCACTTTCTAACTATGGCTACACCTTC. Amino acid sequence: CASSQRPLSNYGYTF.

The chain uses TRBV10-1 and TRBJ2-1; a weak D match, TRBD2 (5 bases). CDR3 size: 18 residues. Germline V gives CDR1 WNHNN, CDR2 SYGVQD (reference sequence). Between the trimmed V and J ends, which lost 6 bases and 3 bases, there was a span of 24 bases. CDR3 in amino acids: CASREYIGLPAYYNEQFF. The CDR3, as DNA: TGCGCCAGCAGAGAATACATCGGACTTCCAGCTTACTACAATGAGCAGTTCTTC.

The chain carries TRBV28 and TRBJ1-2; tentative D call: TRBD1 (5 bases). Deletions cut 11 bases from V and 7 bases from J, with 8 bases between. The CDR3 covers 9 residues. Germline loops: CDR1 MDHEN, CDR2 SYDVKM. The CDR3 DNA sequence: TGTGCCGGGGCGGGTGGCTACACCTTC. Encoded protein: CAGAGGYTF.

The chain carries TRBV20-1 and TRBJ2-7; no reliable D call. Trimming removed 2 bases at V and 4 bases at J, with 6 bases between. The CDR3 length is 11 residues. The germline V gene has CDR1 DFQATT and CDR2 SNEGSKA (reference sequence). The CDR3 here is CSARRFYEQYF. CDR3 DNA sequence: TGCAGTGCTAGAAGGTTTTACGAGCAGTACTTC.

The chain employs TRBV18 and TRBJ2-7; 7 positions match TRBD2. V gave up 2 bases and J gave up 1 base; unmatched junction bases: 2. CDR1 is KGHSH and CDR2 is LQKENI in the germline V gene. The CDR3 is 14 amino acids. The CDR3 here is CASSPGGSSYEQYF. The CDR3 region has the DNA TGTGCCAGCTCACCAGGCGGGAGTTCCTACGAGCAGTACTTC.

J is TRBJ1-1 and V is TRBV11-2; D is perhaps TRBD1 (6 bases). The V end lost 3 bases, the J end lost 7 bases, and 12 bases lay between the germline ends. Germline CDR1 SGHAT, CDR2 FQNNGV. This CDR3 is 13 amino acids long. The CDR3 sequence is CASSFGQRFEAFF. The CDR3 region has the DNA TGTGCCAGCAGCTTTGGACAGCGGTTTGAAGCTTTCTTT.

The sample holds one count of this clone. V and J are TRBV6-5 and TRBJ1-3; D is possibly TRBD1 (6 bases). Germline values: CDR1 MNHEY, CDR2 SVGAGI. The V gene lost 8 bases and the J gene lost 2 bases, with 13 bases spanning the gap. The CDR3 has 14 amino acids. CDR3 nucleotides: TGTGCCAGCGAGACAACAGGGACTGGAAACACCATATATTTT. Its translation is CASETTGTGNTIYF.

The chain employs TRBV24-1 and TRBJ2-1, with TRBD1 matching 7 bases. The CDR3 is 13 amino acids. CDR1 and CDR2 (germline): KGHDR, SFDVKD. V shed 11 bases, J shed 5 bases, and the junction held 8 bases outside the gene matches. The DNA of the CDR3 is TGTGCCAACCCCGAACAGGGGAACAATGAGCAGTTCTTC. Residues: CANPEQGNNEQFF.

CDR3 sequence (DNA): TGTGCCAGCAGTGACGGCTATAATGAAAAACTGTTTTTT. Translating gives CASSDGYNEKLFF. This rearrangement joins TRBV25-1 to TRBJ1-4; unclear D gene. Germline V gene sequence: CDR1 MGHDK, CDR2 SYGVNS. The CDR3 extends over 13 amino acids. V dropped 3 bases and J dropped 4 bases, with 6 bases sitting between them.

This clone was seen a single time. This chain connects TRBV28 to TRBJ1-2, with D tentatively TRBD1 (6 bases). Trimming cost V 6 bases and J 2 bases, with 13 bases left between them. The CDR3 loop spans 14 amino acids. The germline V gene encodes CDR1 MDHEN and CDR2 SYDVKM. This CDR3 reads CASRRTASNYGYTF. The CDR3 nucleotides read TGTGCCAGCAGAAGGACAGCCTCGAACTATGGCTACACCTTC.

The chain is built from TRBV2 and TRBJ1-2; 8 nucleotides match TRBD1. This CDR3 contains 13 residues. V lost 5 bases, J lost 8 bases, and 7 bases stayed unmatched. CDR1 and CDR2 from the germline V gene are SNHLY and FYNNEI. The CDR3 DNA is TGTGCCAGCAGTCAGGGGGCGGCGGAAGGCTACACCTTC. Its translation: CASSQGAAEGYTF.

The V call is TRBV19, the J call TRBJ2-2; 7 bases line up with TRBD2. The CDR3 has 14 amino acids. The V gene's germline CDR1 is LNHDA and CDR2 SQIVND (reference sequence). V dropped 3 bases and J dropped 6; count of bases not matched to a gene: 4. CDR3 nucleotides: TGTGCCAGTAGTATGGTCCTAGCGGCCGGGGAGCTGTTTTTT. This translates into CASSMVLAAGELFF.

The gene calls are TRBV28 and TRBJ2-7; TRBD1 aligns across 7 bases. The CDR3 loop spans 15 amino acids. Germline CDR1 MDHEN, CDR2 SYDVKM. Trimming took 4 bases from V and 4 from J; bases not matched to a gene: 10. The chain's CDR3 is CASSSPGTEDYEQYF. As DNA, the CDR3 is TGTGCCAGCAGTTCACCCGGGACAGAAGATTACGAGCAGTACTTC.

This chain joins TRBV4-2 and TRBJ1-3, with D hard to call. There are 17 residues in the CDR3. Looked up from germline, CDR1 is LGHNA and CDR2 is YNFKEQ. V lost 2 bases to trimming and J lost 0 bases, with 14 bases between them. Here the CDR3 reads CASSQQSQLVSGNTIYF. The CDR3 DNA follows: TGTGCCAGCAGCCAACAATCCCAGCTTGTCTCTGGAAACACCATATATTTT.

V and J are TRBV19 and TRBJ2-1, with 10 bases identical to TRBD2. There are 16 residues in the CDR3. Germline CDR1 and CDR2: LNHDA and SQIVND (reference sequence). V lost 6 bases to trimming and J lost 8 bases; unmatched junction nucleotides: 13. Here the CDR3 DNA reads TGTGCCAGTAGGCCTAGGCTAGCGGGAGTCGGTGATGAGCAGTTCTTC. It codes for CASRPRLAGVGDEQFF.

The rearrangement links TRBV15 to TRBJ2-7; D not resolved. Trimming pared 4 bases from V and 0 bases from J, leaving 10 bases between. From germline, CDR1 is LNHNV and CDR2 YYDKDF (reference sequence). This CDR3 region has 14 residues. CDR3 DNA sequence: TGTGCCACCAGCAAGGACCACGTCTCCTACGAGCAGTACTTC. Its protein is CATSKDHVSYEQYF.

This clone was detected only once. V usage is TRBV6-5 and J usage is TRBJ2-1, with 9 bases fitting TRBD2. With V trimmed by 0 bases and J by 6 bases, 3 bases remained unmatched. Germline V gene sequence: CDR1 MNHEY, CDR2 SVGAGI. This CDR3 is built from 15 residues. The CDR3 region is CASSYSASGTNEQFF. The CDR3 coding sequence is TGTGCCAGCAGTTACTCGGCTAGCGGGACCAATGAGCAGTTCTTC.

V usage is TRBV19 and J usage is TRBJ2-1; 7 bases are a match to TRBD2. V gave up 7 bases and J gave up 0 bases; unmatched junction bases: 6. Germline loops: CDR1 LNHDA, CDR2 SQIVND (reference sequence). The CDR3 covers 15 residues. In DNA, the CDR3 is TGTGCCAGTACCTCTAGCGGAAACTCCTACAATGAGCAGTTCTTC. It translates to CASTSSGNSYNEQFF.

V and J are TRBV3-1 (or the pseudogene TRBV3-2) and TRBJ1-1, with D possibly being TRBD1 (6 bases). Trimming removed 2 bases at V and 2 bases at J, with 18 bases between. The CDR3 length is 17 residues. Germline V CDR1 and CDR2: LGHDT, YNNKEL (reference sequence). DNA for the CDR3: TGTGCCAGCAGCCAAACATACAAACTGGACAGAAACACTGAAGCTTTCTTT. It yields the protein CASSQTYKLDRNTEAFF.

V is TRBV11-2 and J is TRBJ1-2, with TRBD1 as a possible D gene (5 bases). Germline V gives CDR1 SGHAT, CDR2 FQNNGV. The germline V and J ends were trimmed by 6 bases and 13 bases, with 18 bases remaining between them. This CDR3 has 12 residues. The CDR3 protein is CASSPDMGEVTF. DNA for the CDR3: TGTGCCAGCAGTCCGGATATGGGGGAGGTCACCTTC.

The CDR3 sequence: CASSIVHRGEGTEAFF. The CDR3 coding sequence is TGTGCCAGTAGTATAGTGCACCGGGGGGAAGGCACTGAAGCTTTCTTT. V usage is TRBV19 and J usage is TRBJ1-1; possibly TRBD1 for D (5 bases). There are 16 residues in the CDR3. Germline CDR1 and CDR2: LNHDA and SQIVND (reference sequence). Trimming took 1 base from V and 4 from J, leaving 16 bases between them.

The V call is TRBV2, the J call TRBJ2-5, with D maybe TRBD2 (6 bases). This CDR3 is built from 17 residues. In germline, CDR1 is SNHLY, CDR2 FYNNEI. Trimming pared 2 bases from V and 4 bases from J, leaving 20 bases between. CDR3 protein: CASSENRRTGERETQYF. CDR3 sequence (DNA): TGTGCCAGCAGTGAAAACCGACGGACGGGGGAGCGAGAGACCCAGTACTTC.

J is TRBJ1-6 and V is TRBV10-3; unclear D gene. This CDR3 contains 12 residues. The germline gives CDR1 ENHRY, CDR2 SYGVKD. V was cut by 8 bases and J by 9 bases, with 11 bases left in between. Here the CDR3 reads CAISAPGSPLHF. In DNA, the CDR3 is TGTGCCATCTCGGCCCCGGGTTCACCCCTCCACTTT.